This passage covers 8 T cell receptor beta chains from one sample sequenced in a study of T cell changes during pregnancy in multiple sclerosis. Libraries were prepared by immunoSEQ multiplex PCR; TCRdb keeps only in-frame clonotypes and omits some of them. The repertoire includes about 110,000 clones, about 90% of them detected once, and about 1.6% sits in the top ten. The sequencing used peripheral blood, collected before pregnancy. The receptors stem from a female donor with multiple sclerosis, enrolled in a pregnancy study.

The chain recombines TRBV30 with TRBJ1-2; no clear D. From germline, CDR1 is GTSNPN and CDR2 SVGIG (reference sequence). There are 11 residues in the CDR3. The ends were cut back, 0 bases at V and 6 bases at J, with 5 bases in the middle. The CDR3 here is CAWSVSDGYTF. Written as DNA, the CDR3 is TGTGCCTGGAGTGTATCTGATGGCTACACCTTC.

This sequence joins TRBV6-1 and TRBJ2-3; D not certain. V was cut by 1 base and J by 0 bases, with 11 bases left in between. CDR3 length equals 16 residues. Germline CDR1 MNHNS, CDR2 SASEGT. CDR3 in amino acids: CASSEVLPPSTDTQYF. Here the CDR3 DNA reads TGTGCCAGCAGTGAAGTTCTCCCTCCGAGCACAGATACGCAGTATTTT.

The V and J genes are TRBV28 and TRBJ1-3; 8 bases are shared with TRBD1. The CDR3 sequence is 15 residues long. From germline, CDR1 is MDHEN and CDR2 SYDVKM. V lost 5 bases to trimming and J lost 8 bases; unmatched junction nucleotides: 11. The chain's CDR3 is CASSTPETGAYTIYF. In DNA, the CDR3 is TGTGCCAGCAGTACCCCCGAGACAGGGGCATACACCATATATTTT. Complete variable domain (other parts from reference TRBV28 and TRBJ1-3): DVKVTQSSRYLVKRTGEKVFLECVQDMDHENMFWYRQDPGLGLRLIYFSYDVKMKEKGDIPEGYSVSREKKERFSLILESASTNQTSMYLCASSTPETGAYTIYFGEGSWLTVV.

This clone was seen once. The rearrangement links TRBV9 to TRBJ1-5; D uncertain. This CDR3 comprises 14 residues. The germline V gene encodes CDR1 SGDLS and CDR2 YYNGEE. The V end lost 7 bases, the J end lost 1 base, and 12 bases lay between the germline ends. The CDR3 DNA sequence: TGTGCCAGCGGAAGGACGGGAAGCAATCAGCCCCAGCATTTT. Translation gives CASGRTGSNQPQHF.

This chain uses TRBV11-3 with TRBJ1-2; D is unresolved. V was shortened by 1 base and J by 10 bases, with 7 bases between the two germline ends. The CDR3 is 11 amino acids. CDR1 and CDR2 (germline): SGHNT, YENEEA. The CDR3 region has the DNA TGTGCCAGCAGCTTAGGGCACTACTACACCTTC. This codes for CASSLGHYYTF.

This clone was observed once. V is TRBV30 and J is TRBJ1-2, with D maybe TRBD1 (5 bases). Germline V gene data show CDR1 as GTSNPN and CDR2 as SVGIG (reference sequence). V lost 4 bases and J lost 3, with 15 bases in between. There are 14 residues in the CDR3. CDR3: CAWTPRGGDYGYTF. CDR3 sequence (DNA): TGTGCCTGGACCCCTCGGGGGGGTGACTATGGCTACACCTTC. Full variable domain (remainder filled in from reference TRBV30 and TRBJ1-2): SQTIHQWPATLVQPVGSPLSLECTVEGTSNPNLYWYRQAAGRGLQLLFYSVGIGQISSEVPQNLSASRPQDRQFILSSKKLLLSDSGFYLCAWTPRGGDYGYTFGSGTRLTVV.

This clone was detected a few times. CDR3 sequence reads: CASSDRGIGYTF. The CDR3 DNA reads as TGTGCCAGCAGTGATCGGGGTATTGGCTACACCTTC. The chain has TRBV6-1 and TRBJ1-2; no firm D call. Per germline, CDR1 MNHNS and CDR2 SASEGT. The CDR3 covers 12 residues. Trimming removed 3 bases from V and 7 bases from J, with 9 bases in between.

V gene TRBV7-8 combines with J gene TRBJ2-7; 9 bases are shared with TRBD2. This CDR3 comprises 15 residues. The germline V gene has CDR1 SGHVS and CDR2 FQNEAQ. After removal of 1 base from V and 4 bases from J, the junction contained 5 bases not matched to a gene. Here the CDR3 reads CASSLGASGIYEQYF. The CDR3, as DNA: TGTGCCAGCAGCTTAGGGGCTAGCGGGATATACGAGCAGTACTTC.